The 2 T cell receptor beta chains below come from one sample, sequenced in a study of post-analysis software for immune sequencing data. Broader study findings: Comparison of patients with controls showed five TRBV segments more frequent in patients, TRBV5-6, TRBV5-1 and TRBV20-1 among them.

Each TCR beta cDNA library carried unique molecular identifiers. TCRdb itself ran the PCR reads through MiXCR, one entry per CDR3 protein. The table records roughly 600,000 distinct CDR3 sequences, 44% of them present only once. No antigens are known for them. The sample consisted of blood. All receptors derive from a girl aged 5 to 17 with multiple sclerosis.

V usage is TRBV20-1 and J usage is TRBJ2-6; D unresolved. This CDR3 has 15 amino acids. The V gene's germline CDR1 is DFQATT and CDR2 SNEGSKA (reference sequence). The V gene lost 5 bases and the J gene lost 0 bases, with 11 bases spanning the gap. CDR3 coding DNA: TGCAGTGCTGTAGAGAGTAGCTCTGGGGCCAACGTCCTGACTTTC. As protein: CSAVESSSGANVLTF.

The table lists this clonotype with a few counts. The rearrangement uses TRBV4-1 and TRBJ1-2, with no clear D. Between the trimmed V and J ends, which lost 3 bases and 1 base, there was a span of 18 bases. Germline V gives CDR1 MGHRA, CDR2 YSYEKL. The CDR3 contains 17 residues. CDR3 protein: CASSQKPGALGNYGYTF. CDR3 nucleotides: TGCGCCAGCAGCCAGAAGCCGGGCGCCCTGGGTAACTATGGCTACACCTTC.